Each of the 25 T cell receptor beta chains below was sequenced from the same sample in a study of T cells in Graves' hyperthyroidism and ophthalmopathy. The TCR beta CDR3 regions underwent amplification using RNA transcripts as the source. The primer set for the first-round RT-PCR of the TCR CDR3 was HTBI. In TCRdb, the multiplex PCR reads were re-called with MiXCR into one record per CDR3 protein. The sample consists of 75,000 to 100,000 distinct CDR3 sequences, roughly 37% of them appearing once. Material: peripheral blood or thyroid tissue (not recorded which). All receptors come from a woman aged 25 to 39 with Graves' hyperthyroidism.

The rearrangement links TRBV27 to TRBJ1-2, with 7 bases aligning to TRBD1. Germline assignment: CDR1 MNHEY and CDR2 SMNVEV (reference sequence). The CDR3 loop spans 14 amino acids. Unmatched junction bases numbered 7, after V lost 3 bases and J lost 6 bases. The CDR3 DNA reads as TGTGCCAGCAGTTTTCTGACAGGGTTTGATGGCTACACCTTC. Its protein product is CASSFLTGFDGYTF.

This clonotype was picked up many times. V gene TRBV4-2 combines with J gene TRBJ1-3, with D unresolved. V lost 7 bases to trimming and J lost 0 bases, with 10 bases between them. Germline V gives CDR1 LGHNA, CDR2 YNFKEQ. The CDR3 has 14 residues. CDR3 loop: CASTTEDSGNTIYF. CDR3 in DNA: TGTGCCAGCACCACGGAGGACTCTGGAAACACCATATATTTT.

The chain employs TRBV12-3 or TRBV12-4 and TRBJ2-7, with D possibly being TRBD1 or TRBD2 (8 bases each). The CDR3 has 21 amino acids. Deletions cut 3 bases from V and 5 bases from J, with 35 bases between. CDR3 in DNA: TGTGCCAGCAGTTTCGTTATGGGGGCCTCAGGGGGCAGCGGGAGCCCCAACGAGCAGTACTTC. It translates to CASSFVMGASGGSGSPNEQYF.

This clonotype was observed a few times. V usage is TRBV6-5 and J usage is TRBJ2-3; D is unresolved. Trimming pared 8 bases from V and 2 bases from J, leaving 14 bases between. The CDR3 consists of 14 residues. Germline V lookup: CDR1 MNHEY, CDR2 SVGAGI. This CDR3 is CASALEPSTDTQYF. DNA for the CDR3: TGTGCCAGCGCACTCGAGCCCTCCACAGATACGCAGTATTTT.

Worth noting for this clonotype: No conserved phenylalanine or tryptophan is present at the end of the CDR3, so a read error is the likely explanation. The limits of the CDR3 on the DNA are not certain, so only TCRdb's listed CDR3 is given. The rearrangement uses TRBV7-2 and TRBJ2-5; no DNA check was done on the table's D call, TRBD2. Germline CDR1 is SGHTA and CDR2 is FQGNSA. The CDR3 adds up to 15 amino acids, both ends counted. This chain's CDR3 is CASSLGQLAGTRGDS.

Points on this clonotype: A read error may account for a junction end that differs from germline. This chain links TRBV7-9 with TRBJ1-5; TRBD1 agrees at 8 bases. This CDR3 is built from 14 residues. CDR1 and CDR2 (germline): SEHNR, FQNEAQ (reference sequence). The CDR3 nucleotides read TGTGCCGGCAGCTTCGGACAGGGAGATCAGCCCCAGCATTTT. Its protein product is CAGSFGQGDQPQHF. The full variable domain, with the rest looked up from reference TRBV7-9 and TRBJ1-5, is DTGVSQNPRHKITKRGQNVTFRCDPISEHNRLYWYRQTLGQGPEFLTYFQNEAQLEKSRLLSDRFSAERPKGSFSTLEIQRTEQGDSAMYLCAGSFGQGDQPQHFGDGTRLSIL.

Many counts were recorded for this clonotype. The rearrangement joins TRBV5-1 to TRBJ1-4; D gene uncertain. The CDR3 is made up of 15 amino acids. Deletions cut 1 base from V and 0 bases from J, with 7 bases between. CDR1 and CDR2 from the germline V gene are SGHRS and YFSETQ. This CDR3 is CASSLMEATNEKLFF. The CDR3 bases are TGCGCCAGCAGCTTGATGGAAGCAACTAATGAAAAACTGTTTTTT.

In its sample, this clonotype was seen many times. The chain carries TRBV11-2 and TRBJ1-2; maybe TRBD1 (5 bases). Germline V gene lookup returns CDR1 SGHAT and CDR2 FQNNGV. V was pared by 5 bases and J by 4 bases, with 11 bases between. This CDR3 is 13 amino acids long. The CDR3 is CASSAFGGYGYTF. CDR3 nucleotide sequence: TGTGCCAGCAGCGCATTTGGGGGCTATGGCTACACCTTC.

The V and J genes are TRBV27 and TRBJ2-2, with D unclear. Germline CDR1 MNHEY, CDR2 SMNVEV (reference sequence). The length of the CDR3 is 14 residues. V was shortened by 6 bases and J by 4 bases, with 12 bases between the two germline ends. Here the CDR3 DNA reads TGTGCCAGCAGCCGTACCCTTCTCACCGGGGAGCTGTTTTTT. Translating it yields CASSRTLLTGELFF.

The chain combines TRBV20-1 with TRBJ2-5, with 10 bases fitting TRBD2. Per the germline V gene, CDR1 is DFQATT and CDR2 is SNEGSKA (reference sequence). CDR3 size: 11 residues. Losses at the gene ends were 3 bases for V and 9 bases for J; bases not matched to a gene: 1. The CDR3: CSASLAGAQYF. CDR3 DNA sequence: TGCAGTGCTAGTCTAGCGGGAGCCCAGTACTTC.

The chain is built from TRBV10-3 and TRBJ2-7; D tentatively reads TRBD1 or TRBD2 (6 bases each). The CDR3 extends over 13 amino acids. Germline assignment: CDR1 ENHRY and CDR2 SYGVKD. The ends were cut back, 4 bases at V and 4 bases at J, with 11 bases in the middle. In DNA form, the CDR3 reads TGTGCCATCAGTGCCCCGGGGGCGTACGAGCAGTACTTC. Its protein product is CAISAPGAYEQYF.

Many counts were recorded for this clonotype. The chain uses TRBV20-1 and TRBJ1-5; 7 bases fit TRBD1. V was clipped by 1 base and J by 5 bases; unmatched bases: 14. Germline V lookup: CDR1 DFQATT, CDR2 SNEGSKA (reference sequence). The CDR3 has 17 residues. CDR3 amino acids: CSARAGSGGKGYQPQHF. The CDR3 coding sequence is TGCAGTGCTAGAGCCGGGTCAGGGGGGAAGGGTTATCAGCCCCAGCATTTT.

The chain couples TRBV15 to TRBJ2-7, with 11 bases identical to TRBD1. CDR1 and CDR2 from the germline V gene are LNHNV and YYDKDF (reference sequence). Trimming cost V 8 bases and J 6 bases; bases outside gene matches: 6. The CDR3 consists of 13 residues. The CDR3 coding sequence is TGTGCCACCCGGGGACAGGGGGGTTGCGAGCAGTACTTC. It translates to CATRGQGGCEQYF.

This clonotype was counted many times. J is TRBJ1-1 and V is TRBV7-2; D remains ambiguous. CDR1 and CDR2 from the germline V gene are SGHTA and FQGNSA. The CDR3 runs to 15 residues. The V end lost 5 bases, the J end lost 3 bases, and 16 bases lay between the germline ends. CDR3 in DNA: TGTGCCAGCAGCCCTCGGGGAGGGAGGCACACTGAAGCTTTCTTT. This translates into CASSPRGGRHTEAFF. Complete variable domain (other parts from reference TRBV7-2 and TRBJ1-1): GAGVSQSPSNKVTEKGKDVELRCDPISGHTALYWYRQSLGQGLEFLIYFQGNSAPDKSGLPSDRFSAERTGGSVSTLTIQRTQQEDSAVYLCASSPRGGRHTEAFFGQGTRLTVV.

This clonotype was detected ten times or more. The rearrangement uses TRBV9 and TRBJ1-4, with TRBD1 identical over 9 bases. Per germline, CDR1 SGDLS and CDR2 YYNGEE. The J segment lost 7 bases and the V segment lost 0 bases, leaving 7 bases of the junction unmatched. The CDR3 is 16 residues long. The CDR3 DNA is TGTGCCAGCAGCGTAGCCCCGGGACAGGGCGGTGAAAAACTGTTTTTT. Its protein product is CASSVAPGQGGEKLFF. The full variable domain, rest sourced from reference TRBV9 and TRBJ1-4, is DSGVTQTPKHLITATGQRVTLRCSPRSGDLSVYWYQQSLDQGLQFLIQYYNGEERAKGNILERFSAQQFPDLHSELNLSSLELGDSALYFCASSVAPGQGGEKLFFGSGTQLSVL.

The sample holds many counts of this clonotype. V is TRBV5-1 and J is TRBJ2-2; TRBD1 matches at 9 bases. The CDR3 is 15 residues long. V shed 4 bases and J 3 bases; nucleotides not matched to a gene: 4. Germline lookup yields CDR1 SGHRS and CDR2 YFSETQ. In nucleotides, the CDR3 is TGCGCCAGCAGCCACAGGGGGCGCGACACCGGGGAGCTGTTTTTT. Translation gives CASSHRGRDTGELFF. The full variable domain, its missing parts supplied by reference TRBV5-1 and TRBJ2-2, is KAGVTQTPRYLIKTRGQQVTLSCSPISGHRSVSWYQQTPGQGLQFLFEYFSETQRNKGNFPGRFSGRQFSNSRSEMNVSTLELGDSALYLCASSHRGRDTGELFFGEGSRLTVL.

This clonotype was seen many times. The chain is built from TRBV5-1 and TRBJ1-4; 12 bases are shared with TRBD1. Unmatched junction bases numbered 6, after V lost 4 bases and J lost 8 bases. The CDR3 runs 15 residues. In germline, CDR1 is SGHRS, CDR2 YFSETQ. This chain's CDR3 is CASSRTGTGGEKLFF. For the CDR3, the DNA is TGCGCCAGCAGCAGGACCGGGACAGGGGGCGAAAAACTGTTTTTT. The variable domain in full, with the rest retrieved from reference TRBV5-1 and TRBJ1-4, is KAGVTQTPRYLIKTRGQQVTLSCSPISGHRSVSWYQQTPGQGLQFLFEYFSETQRNKGNFPGRFSGRQFSNSRSEMNVSTLELGDSALYLCASSRTGTGGEKLFFGSGTQLSVL.

This clonotype has ten or more counts. The chain has TRBV9 and TRBJ2-7, with TRBD1 as a possible D gene (6 bases). Trimming cost V 4 bases and J 2 bases, with 13 bases left between them. CDR3 size: 14 residues. Germline V lookup: CDR1 SGDLS, CDR2 YYNGEE. CDR3 nucleotides: TGTGCCAGCAGCTCTACAGGGTTAACCTACGAGCAGTACTTC. This encodes CASSSTGLTYEQYF.

This chain uses TRBV7-3 with TRBJ2-7; 12 bases map to TRBD2. The CDR3 covers 17 residues. J lost 0 bases, V lost 5 bases, and 8 bases had no gene match. CDR1 is SGHTA, CDR2 FQGTGA, per germline. DNA of the CDR3: TGTGCCAGCAGCCCACGGACTAGCGGGGTGGGCTCCTACGAGCAGTACTTC. The encoded protein is CASSPRTSGVGSYEQYF.

The sample holds many counts of this clonotype. The genes are TRBV5-1 and TRBJ1-6, with 11 bases matching TRBD1. The CDR3 runs to 15 residues. V shed 4 bases and J 6 bases; nucleotides not matched to a gene: 3. Germline CDR1 reads SGHRS; CDR2 reads YFSETQ. The CDR3 protein is CASSIGTGGNSPLHF. The CDR3 bases are TGCGCCAGCAGCATCGGGACAGGGGGTAATTCACCCCTCCACTTT. Complete variable domain (other parts from reference TRBV5-1 and TRBJ1-6): KAGVTQTPRYLIKTRGQQVTLSCSPISGHRSVSWYQQTPGQGLQFLFEYFSETQRNKGNFPGRFSGRQFSNSRSEMNVSTLELGDSALYLCASSIGTGGNSPLHFGNGTRLTVT.

The chain couples TRBV7-9 to TRBJ2-7; 10 positions agree with TRBD1. The germline V gene encodes CDR1 SEHNR and CDR2 FQNEAQ (reference sequence). The junction had 10 bases not matched to a gene; V was cut back by 4 bases and J by 7 bases. The CDR3 is 15 amino acids. The CDR3 region is CASSYSGTGAGEQYF. Written as DNA, the CDR3 is TGTGCCAGCAGCTATTCCGGGACAGGGGCTGGGGAGCAGTACTTC.

This clonotype came up many times. This rearrangement joins TRBV7-8 to TRBJ2-7; D is ambiguous. The CDR3 is 13 amino acids. Germline values: CDR1 SGHVS, CDR2 FQNEAQ. V dropped 8 bases and J dropped 5 bases, with 16 bases sitting between them. The CDR3 loop is CASCPPGGDEQYF. The CDR3, as DNA: TGTGCCAGCTGCCCCCCCGGTGGAGACGAGCAGTACTTC.

This clonotype was recorded a few times. The chain carries TRBV10-2 and TRBJ1-5; 7 bases fit TRBD1. Germline CDR1 WSHSY, CDR2 SAAADI. CDR3 length: 15 amino acids. The junction had 10 bases not matched to a gene; V was cut back by 4 bases and J by 7 bases. CDR3 in DNA: TGCGCCAGCAGTGGGACAGGCCGGAGGAGGCAGCCCCAGCATTTT. Amino acids: CASSGTGRRRQPQHF.

In the case of this clonotype: A much larger clone lies a single base off, so this may be a read error. J is TRBJ2-3 and V is TRBV20-1; D is uncertain. V lost 6 bases and J 11 bases, leaving 24 bases between the germline ends. CDR1 DFQATT and CDR2 SNEGSKA come from the germline V gene (reference sequence). The CDR3 extends over 14 amino acids. CDR3 in amino acids: CSASGRVLTSGQYF. The CDR3 DNA sequence: TGCAGTGCCTCTGGACGGGTCCTCACGTCTGGGCAGTATTTT.

This clonotype was seen a single time. The chain links TRBV7-8 to TRBJ2-7, with a tentative D call TRBD2 (7 bases). Looked up from germline, CDR1 is SGHVS and CDR2 is FQNEAQ. V lost 5 bases and J 2 bases, leaving 19 bases between the germline ends. This CDR3 is 16 amino acids long. In DNA form, the CDR3 reads TGTGCCAGCAGCCTAGGGGGGGGCGAGCTTACCTACGAGCAGTACTTC. This translates into CASSLGGGELTYEQYF.